A selection of T cell receptor beta chains follows, all from one sample in a study of shared clonotypes between healthy human individuals. Profiled with immunoSEQ multiplex PCR; TCRdb holds only in-frame clones, not every one. The sample lists roughly 320,000 clones, around 87% seen once, with 16% in the top ten. Specimen: memory CD8+ T cells sorted from blood. These receptors were taken from a man younger than 35 in good health. Both conserved end residues are part of each CDR3. D genes are given only for firm matches. Where a row states a size, it is once, few, many or the class of an expanded clone; other rows omit it.

>TRBV6-1|.|TRBJ2-3|TRBD2
CASSELGGSVLEDTQYF
>TRBV5-6|.|TRBJ2-3|.
CASSLALATDTQYF
>TRBV5-1|.|TRBJ2-3|TRBD2
CASSLVERDLYDTQYF
>TRBV4-1|.|TRBJ2-2|TRBD1
CASSHDSGTGWNTGELFF
>TRBV28|.|TRBJ1-1|.
CASSLFYRTWYGGVF
>TRBV6-5|.|TRBJ1-2|.
CASSYEGGYTF
>TRBV15|.|TRBJ2-6|TRBD1
CATSRDWAQTGSGANVLTF
>TRBV9|.|TRBJ2-3|.
CASSELSTDTQYF
>TRBV27|.|TRBJ2-1|TRBD2
CASSPGTMSEQFF
>TRBV5-6|.|TRBJ2-1|.
CASSLEHEQFF
>TRBV6-1|once|TRBJ2-3|.
CASRREGMDADTQYF
>TRBV5-6|.|TRBJ2-1|.
CASSRTERDEQFF
>TRBV2|.|TRBJ1-2|TRBD1
CASSALFQGADGYTF
>TRBV9|.|TRBJ2-7|.
CASSVAAGGSYEQYF
>TRBV28|few|TRBJ2-7|.
CASSQRSYANEQYF
>TRBV5-1|once|TRBJ2-7|.
CASSFRENYEQYF
>TRBV28|once|TRBJ2-3|.
CASSLPLRTDTQYF
>TRBV27|.|TRBJ2-7|TRBD2
CASRPASGLHYEQYF
>TRBV7-9|.|TRBJ2-7|TRBD2
CASSTELAGGPISYEQYF
>TRBV4-3|.|TRBJ2-3|TRBD2
CASSQDRREGPDTQYF
>TRBV4-3|.|TRBJ2-1|.
CASSPFFASEENEQFF
>TRBV27|.|TRBJ2-1|.
CASSFSGLEEFF
>TRBV6-1|.|TRBJ1-5|.
CASGWTADSNQPQHF
>TRBV27|.|TRBJ1-2|TRBD1
CASSFDRGEFNGYTF
>TRBV4-3|once|TRBJ2-1|.
CASSQDPGVGNEQFF
>TRBV5-6|.|TRBJ2-7|.
CASSLVLDWSYEQYF
>TRBV2|.|TRBJ2-3|.
CASPGLTNSADTQYF
>TRBV27|.|TRBJ2-1|.
CASSPVRAGNEQFF
>TRBV7-9|.|TRBJ2-3|.
CASSWSSGTDTQYF
>TRBV30|once|TRBJ1-3|.
CAWSRGFGNTIYF
>TRBV7-5|.|TRBJ2-1|.
CARSLMIAYNEQFF
>TRBV11-1|.|TRBJ2-5|TRBD2
CASSSTSGGAETQYF
>TRBV6-5|.|TRBJ2-7|.
CASSYAGGFYEQYF
>TRBV7-9|.|TRBJ2-3|.
CASSLASNTDTQYF
>TRBV9|.|TRBJ2-7|.
CASSVACCVDEQYF
>TRBV4-3|.|TRBJ1-4|.
CASSQDRTAPYEKLFF
>TRBV27|.|TRBJ1-2|TRBD1
CASSPFGTGGLYGYTF
>TRBV4-3|.|TRBJ2-7|.
CASSQDGGTYEQYF
>TRBV4-1|.|TRBJ1-3|.
CASSQDPLGGNTIYF
>TRBV5-8|.|TRBJ2-7|.
CASSPLGFSTDSYEQYF
>TRBV11-2|.|TRBJ2-7|.
CASSLPREQYF
>TRBV28|.|TRBJ2-5|TRBD2
CASSLAGGPQETQYF
>TRBV4-2|.|TRBJ2-7|TRBD1
CASSQESNRDRASYEQYF
>TRBV29-1|.|TRBJ1-2|.
CSARDDYGYTF
>TRBV5-1|.|TRBJ2-1|TRBD2
CASSTGLAGLYNEQFF
>TRBV18|.|TRBJ2-3|.
CASSPVSVILFYTDTQYF
>TRBV27|few|TRBJ1-2|.
CASSFAGTNYGYTF
>TRBV27|.|TRBJ2-1|.
CASRQTLADEQFF
>TRBV5-1|.|TRBJ2-7|.
CASTSIGGQPVEQYF
>TRBV21-1|.|TRBJ2-7|.
CASVRGQGYEQYF
>TRBV7-9|.|TRBJ1-2|.
CASTVGDRGYTF
>TRBV13|.|TRBJ1-6|.
CASSSDTQPLHF
>TRBV6-5|.|TRBJ1-2|.
CASSYYRASYGYTF
>TRBV27|.|TRBJ2-7|TRBD1
CASSPSTGGVEQYF
>TRBV5-1|.|TRBJ2-3|.
CASSLASQITDTQYF
>TRBV27|.|TRBJ1-1|.
CASSWGGDSEAFF
>TRBV6-4|.|TRBJ2-5|.
CASRPGLKTQYF
>TRBV7-9|once|TRBJ2-7|.
CASSLAQGSLYEQYF
>TRBV4-2|.|TRBJ2-7|TRBD2
CASSQETSGIYEQYF
>TRBV19|.|TRBJ1-2|.
CASSIGGATYGYTF